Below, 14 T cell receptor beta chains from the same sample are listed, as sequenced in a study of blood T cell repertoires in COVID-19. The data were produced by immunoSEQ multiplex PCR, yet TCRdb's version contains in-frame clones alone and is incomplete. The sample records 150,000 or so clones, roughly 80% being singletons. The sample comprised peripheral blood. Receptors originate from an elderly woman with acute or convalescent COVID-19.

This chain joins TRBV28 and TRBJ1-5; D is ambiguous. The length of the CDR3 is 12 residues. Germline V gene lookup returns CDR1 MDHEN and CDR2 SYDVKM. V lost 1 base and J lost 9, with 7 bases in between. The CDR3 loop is CASSLSTGPQHF. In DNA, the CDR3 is TGTGCCAGCAGTTTATCGACTGGGCCCCAGCATTTT.

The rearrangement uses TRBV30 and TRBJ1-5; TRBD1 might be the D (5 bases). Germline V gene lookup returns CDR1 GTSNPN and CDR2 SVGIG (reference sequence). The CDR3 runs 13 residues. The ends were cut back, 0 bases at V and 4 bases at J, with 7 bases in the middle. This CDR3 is CAWSVSGNQPQHF. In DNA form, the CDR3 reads TGTGCCTGGAGTGTATCAGGGAATCAGCCCCAGCATTTT.

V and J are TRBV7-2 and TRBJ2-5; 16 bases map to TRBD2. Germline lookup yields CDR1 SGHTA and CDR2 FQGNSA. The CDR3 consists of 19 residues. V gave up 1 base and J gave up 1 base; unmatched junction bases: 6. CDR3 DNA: TGTGCCAGCAGCTTAGTCTCCGGGACTAGCGGGGGGGCCCAAGAGACCCAGTACTTC. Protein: CASSLVSGTSGGAQETQYF.

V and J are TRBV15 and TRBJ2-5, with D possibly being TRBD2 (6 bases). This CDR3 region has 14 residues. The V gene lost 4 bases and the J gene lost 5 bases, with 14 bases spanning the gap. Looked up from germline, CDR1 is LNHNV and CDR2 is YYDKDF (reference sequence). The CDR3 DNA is TGTGCCACCAGCAACCGGGAGTTATGGGAGACCCAGTACTTC. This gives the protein CATSNRELWETQYF.

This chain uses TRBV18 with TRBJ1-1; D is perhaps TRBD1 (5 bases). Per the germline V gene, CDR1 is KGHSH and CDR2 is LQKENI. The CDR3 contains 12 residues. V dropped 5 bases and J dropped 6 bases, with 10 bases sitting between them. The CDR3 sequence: CASSFREAEAFF. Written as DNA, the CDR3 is TGTGCCAGCTCATTCAGGGAGGCTGAAGCTTTCTTT.

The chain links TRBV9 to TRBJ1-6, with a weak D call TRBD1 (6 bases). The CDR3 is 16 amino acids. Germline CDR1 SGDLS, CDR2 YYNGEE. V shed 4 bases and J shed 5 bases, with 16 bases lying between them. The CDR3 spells CASSSTTGRHNSPLHF. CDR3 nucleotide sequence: TGTGCCAGCAGCTCCACGACAGGCCGTCATAATTCACCCCTCCACTTT.

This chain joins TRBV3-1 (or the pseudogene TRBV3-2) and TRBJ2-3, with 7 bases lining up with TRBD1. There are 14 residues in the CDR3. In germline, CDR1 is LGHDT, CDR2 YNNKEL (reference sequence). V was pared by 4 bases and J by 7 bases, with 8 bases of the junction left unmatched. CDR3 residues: CASSPRGTANTQYF. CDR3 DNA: TGTGCCAGCAGCCCCCGAGGGACAGCTAATACGCAGTATTTT.

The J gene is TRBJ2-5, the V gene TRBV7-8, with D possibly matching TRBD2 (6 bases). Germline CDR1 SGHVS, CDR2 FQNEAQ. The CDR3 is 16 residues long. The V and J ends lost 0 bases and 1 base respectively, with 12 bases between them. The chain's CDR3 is CASSLALGGAQETQYF. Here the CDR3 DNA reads TGTGCCAGCAGCTTAGCGCTCGGAGGGGCCCAAGAGACCCAGTACTTC.

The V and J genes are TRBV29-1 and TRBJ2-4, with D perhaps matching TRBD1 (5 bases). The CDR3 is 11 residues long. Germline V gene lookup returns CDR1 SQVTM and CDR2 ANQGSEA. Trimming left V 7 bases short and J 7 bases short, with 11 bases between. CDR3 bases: TGCAGCGGGGGCCAGGGTAACATTCAGTACTTC. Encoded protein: CSGGQGNIQYF.

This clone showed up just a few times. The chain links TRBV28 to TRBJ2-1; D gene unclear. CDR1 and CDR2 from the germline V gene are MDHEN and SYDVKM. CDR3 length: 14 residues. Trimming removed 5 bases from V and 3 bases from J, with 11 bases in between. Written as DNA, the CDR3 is TGTGCCAGCAGTCTCAGCGCCTTCTACAATGAGCAGTTCTTC. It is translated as CASSLSAFYNEQFF.

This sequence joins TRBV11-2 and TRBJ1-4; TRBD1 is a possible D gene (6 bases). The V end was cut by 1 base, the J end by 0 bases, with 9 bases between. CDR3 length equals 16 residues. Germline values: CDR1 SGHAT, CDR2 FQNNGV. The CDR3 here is CASSLGGGSTNEKLFF. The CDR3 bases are TGTGCCAGCAGCTTAGGGGGGGGCTCAACTAATGAAAAACTGTTTTTT.

CDR3 region: CASSLGLRAGGPRYNEQFF. The CDR3 DNA reads as TGTGCCAGCAGCTTAGGGCTTAGGGCGGGAGGGCCGAGGTACAATGAGCAGTTCTTC. The chain carries TRBV11-2 and TRBJ2-1; TRBD2 matches 9 bases. Germline assignment: CDR1 SGHAT and CDR2 FQNNGV. The CDR3 totals 19 residues. Unmatched junction bases numbered 14, after V lost 1 base and J lost 4 bases.

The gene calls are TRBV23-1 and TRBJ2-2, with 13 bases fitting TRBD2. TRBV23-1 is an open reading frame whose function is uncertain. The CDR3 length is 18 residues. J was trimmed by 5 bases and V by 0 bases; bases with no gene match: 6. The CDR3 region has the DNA TGCGCCAGCAGTCAATCCACTAGCGGGGGGGCCGGAACCGGGGAGCTGTTTTTT. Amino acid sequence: CASSQSTSGGAGTGELFF.

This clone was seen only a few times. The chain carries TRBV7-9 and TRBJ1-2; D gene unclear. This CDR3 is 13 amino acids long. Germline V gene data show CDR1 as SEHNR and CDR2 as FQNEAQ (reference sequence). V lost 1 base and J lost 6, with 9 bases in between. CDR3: CASSLGSGNGYTF. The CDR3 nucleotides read TGTGCCAGCAGCTTAGGGTCCGGGAATGGCTACACCTTC.